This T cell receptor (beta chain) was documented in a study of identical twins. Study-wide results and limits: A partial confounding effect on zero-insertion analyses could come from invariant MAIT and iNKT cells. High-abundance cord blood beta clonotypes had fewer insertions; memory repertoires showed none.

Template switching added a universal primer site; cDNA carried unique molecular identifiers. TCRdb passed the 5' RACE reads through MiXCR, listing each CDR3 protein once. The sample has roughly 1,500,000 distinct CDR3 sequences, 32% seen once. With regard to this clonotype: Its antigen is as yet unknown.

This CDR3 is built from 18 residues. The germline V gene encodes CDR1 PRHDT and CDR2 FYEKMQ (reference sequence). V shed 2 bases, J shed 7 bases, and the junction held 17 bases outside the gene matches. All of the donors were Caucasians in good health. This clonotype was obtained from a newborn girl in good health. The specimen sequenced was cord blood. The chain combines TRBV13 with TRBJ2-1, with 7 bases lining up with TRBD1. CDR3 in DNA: TGTGCCAGCAGCTTAAGGGTGACAGGGTTCGGGGAGATGAATGAGCAGTTCTTC. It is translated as CASSLRVTGFGEMNEQFF.